This T cell receptor (beta chain) was sequenced in a study of T cell clonotyping in hematopoietic cell transplantation. Study information: Pretransplant recipient samples were taken after cytoreduction.

CDR3 length equals 16 residues. The germline V and J ends were trimmed by 3 bases and 0 bases, with 14 bases remaining between them. Per germline, CDR1 LNHDA and CDR2 SQIVND (reference sequence). As to this clone: Its antigen is undetermined.

Study observations and caveats: Few recipient clonotypes overlapped donors; over 97% were de novo at given depth. Without cell sorting, CD4 versus CD8 contributions remain unresolved. After transplant, recipient diversity fell while pathologically expanded clonotypes grew through day 180.

Sample time point: recipient sample about 28 days before transplant, after cytoreduction. TCRdb's table, derived via immunoSEQ multiplex PCR, lists solely in-frame clones and lacks some. The sample lists tens of thousands of clones; 85% were seen once. This specimen was peripheral blood mononuclear cells, taken before stem cell transplant. The sequence came from a man aged 55 to 69 with acute myeloid leukemia. Some clones in this sample may be carry-over from other donors' samples. The gene calls are TRBV19 and TRBJ1-2, with D maybe TRBD1 (6 bases). The CDR3, as DNA: TGTGCCAGTAGTATTCCGGGCGGGACATCTAACTATGGCTACACCTTC. This codes for CASSIPGGTSNYGYTF.